These T cell receptor beta chains were read from a single sample in a study of T cell responses to AZD1222 COVID-19 vaccine. Method: immunoSEQ multiplex PCR; TCRdb's copy keeps in-frame clones and lacks some. Here the sample spans about 180,000 clones, over 75% being singletons. The specimen was peripheral blood, collected on day 0 of AZD1222 vaccination. These receptors all come from an adult in good health. CDR3s include the opening cysteine and the closing phenylalanine or tryptophan. Each record gives: J gene, V gene, clone size, D gene, CDR3 DNA, CDR3 protein. The D gene is left open where the match is weak. Only part of the rows carry a size: once, few, many, or a class if the clone is expanded.

>TRBJ2-3|TRBV9|.|.
TGTGCCAGCAGCGCGGGGGGCGCTAGCACAGATACGCAGTATTTT
CASSAGGASTDTQYF
>TRBJ1-1|TRBV27|.|.
TGTGCCAGCAGTTTGACCGGGGGGCCTTACACTGAAGCTTTCTTT
CASSLTGGPYTEAFF
>TRBJ2-2|TRBV7-9|.|.
TGTGCCAGCAGCCTGCCGAGAGACCCGGGGGGGGAGCTGTTTTTT
CASSLPRDPGGELFF
>TRBJ2-1|TRBV18|.|.
TGTGCCAGCTCACCAACGGGAAGGCACAGCGGCTACAATGAGCAGTTCTTC
CASSPTGRHSGYNEQFF
>TRBJ1-3|TRBV6-5|.|.
TGTGCCAGCACGGAAGTATTCTCTGGAAACACCATATATTTT
CASTEVFSGNTIYF
>TRBJ2-7|TRBV7-9|.|TRBD2
TGTGCCAGCAGCCTTAGCGGGGGGGGGACCCGCGAGCAGTACTTC
CASSLSGGGTREQYF
>TRBJ2-6|TRBV18|few|.
TGTGCCAGCTCACCACAGGGTGCGGCGGCCGGGGCCAACGTCCTGACTTTC
CASSPQGAAAGANVLTF
>TRBJ1-2|TRBV4-2|.|TRBD1
TGTGCCAGCAGCCCGACAGGGAGCGGAAGCTATGGCTACACCTTC
CASSPTGSGSYGYTF
>TRBJ1-1|TRBV6-5|.|TRBD1
TGTGCCAGCCGTACGGAGGGGTGGGACAGTGAAGCTTTCTTT
CASRTEGWDSEAFF
>TRBJ2-5|TRBV18|few|.
TGTGCCAGCTCACCTCGGGGAAAGCAAGAGACCCAGTACTTC
CASSPRGKQETQYF
>TRBJ1-4|TRBV29-1|.|TRBD1
TGCAGCGTTGAAGACAGGGGGCTTGGGGAAAAACTGTTTTTT
CSVEDRGLGEKLFF
>TRBJ1-2|TRBV6-5|.|.
TGTGCCAGCAGTCAACAGGGAGATAGTGGCTACACCTTC
CASSQQGDSGYTF
>TRBJ2-7|TRBV6-5|.|TRBD1
TGTGCCAGTCATCCTAGGGGACAGGGGGTCCACGAGCAGTACTTC
CASHPRGQGVHEQYF
>TRBJ2-5|TRBV10-2|few|TRBD2
TGCGCCAGCAGCGAGCGGGGGGGCCAAGAGACCCAGTACTTC
CASSERGGQETQYF
>TRBJ2-7|TRBV11-2|few|.
TGTGCCAGCAGCTTAATCCCCCACGAGCAGTACTTC
CASSLIPHEQYF
>TRBJ2-3|TRBV7-2|.|TRBD2
TGTGCCAGCAGCTTGCCGACTAGCGGGGAAGGAGGGGATACGCAGTATTTT
CASSLPTSGEGGDTQYF
>TRBJ2-1|TRBV29-1|.|.
TGCAGCGTTGAATTCGCCAAGGACTACAATGAGCAGTTCTTC
CSVEFAKDYNEQFF
>TRBJ2-2|TRBV7-2|.|.
TGTGCCAGCAGCTTTGCCTCGAGCACCGGGGAGCTGTTTTTT
CASSFASSTGELFF
>TRBJ2-1|TRBV24-1|.|.
TGTGCCACCAGTGATTTTAATCAGGGCCGAGAGAATGAGCAGTTCTTC
CATSDFNQGRENEQFF
>TRBJ2-1|TRBV5-6|.|.
TGTGCCAGCAGCTTGGGGTCGCGCTACAATGAGCAGTTCTTC
CASSLGSRYNEQFF
>TRBJ1-4|TRBV7-8|.|.
TGTGCCAGCAGCTTTAAGGTTGAAAAACTGTTTTTT
CASSFKVEKLFF
>TRBJ1-6|TRBV3-1/TRBV3-2|.|.
TGTGCCAGCAGCCAAAAGGAGGGCTCCTATAATTCACCCCTCCACTTT
CASSQKEGSYNSPLHF